These 13 T cell receptor beta chains originate from one sample sequenced in a study of blood T cell repertoires in COVID-19. Sequencing was performed with immunoSEQ multiplex PCR; in TCRdb, only in-frame clones are kept and a portion is missing. The sample lists 180,000 or so clones, roughly 80% occurring once. Sequencing was performed on peripheral blood. These receptors were taken from a woman in her thirties or forties with COVID-19, enrolled during active disease.

This clone was detected once. The chain recombines TRBV2 with TRBJ1-5, with D possibly matching TRBD1 (5 bases). The CDR3 has 13 amino acids. Germline V gives CDR1 SNHLY, CDR2 FYNNEI. V dropped 7 bases and J dropped 3 bases, with 10 bases sitting between them. CDR3 sequence (DNA): TGTGCCAGCACCAGGGCTAACAATCAGCCCCAGCATTTT. Its translation is CASTRANNQPQHF.

The chain links TRBV18 to TRBJ1-2; 9 nucleotides match TRBD1. With V trimmed by 3 bases and J by 4 bases, 9 bases remained unmatched. The CDR3 spans 16 residues. The germline gives CDR1 KGHSH, CDR2 LQKENI. For the CDR3, the DNA is TGTGCCAGCTCACCGCGAATAGGACAGGGGAGCTATGGCTACACCTTC. Amino acid sequence: CASSPRIGQGSYGYTF.

The chain employs TRBV7-2 and TRBJ2-7; D not certain. The CDR3 runs 12 residues. V was cut by 1 base and J by 4 bases, with 5 bases left in between. Germline V CDR1 and CDR2: SGHTA, FQGNSA. DNA for the CDR3: TGTGCCAGCAGCTTAGGAGCGTACGAGCAGTACGTC. Protein: CASSLGAYEQYV.

The chain joins TRBV28 to TRBJ2-3; TRBD2 matches at 11 bases. Trimming cost V 6 bases and J 4 bases; bases outside gene matches: 9. The CDR3 covers 16 residues. CDR1 and CDR2 from the germline V gene are MDHEN and SYDVKM. In DNA, the CDR3 is TGTGCCAGCAGAGTAGCGGGAGGGCCGAGGGCAGATACGCAGTATTTT. It translates to CASRVAGGPRADTQYF.

The V gene is TRBV3-1 (or the pseudogene TRBV3-2), the J gene TRBJ2-1, with 7 bases matching TRBD2. The V gene's germline CDR1 is LGHDT and CDR2 YNNKEL (reference sequence). The CDR3 has 13 amino acids. V lost 1 base to trimming and J lost 10 bases; unmatched junction nucleotides: 4. Here the CDR3 reads CASSQVRTREQFF. Written as DNA, the CDR3 is TGTGCCAGCAGCCAAGTCCGGACTAGGGAGCAGTTCTTC.

This clone appeared a few times. The J gene is TRBJ1-2, the V gene TRBV5-6; a possible D gene is TRBD1 (6 bases). CDR1 is SGHDT and CDR2 is YYEEEE in the germline V gene. The V gene lost 5 bases and the J gene lost 4 bases, with 18 bases spanning the gap. The CDR3 length is 15 residues. In DNA form, the CDR3 reads TGTGCCAGCAGGGCCATGGGAGGGGGAAGCTATGGCTACACCTTC. Translation gives CASRAMGGGSYGYTF.

J is TRBJ2-1 and V is TRBV28; 13 nucleotides align to TRBD2. CDR1 is MDHEN and CDR2 is SYDVKM in the germline V gene. V shed 4 bases and J 4 bases; nucleotides not matched to a gene: 7. The CDR3 loop spans 17 amino acids. Here the CDR3 DNA reads TGTGCCAGCAGTTCATGGACTAGCGGGAGCGGGTACAATGAGCAGTTCTTC. It specifies CASSSWTSGSGYNEQFF.

The chain joins TRBV11-3 to TRBJ2-1; D unresolved. This CDR3 spans 13 amino acids. The germline V gene has CDR1 SGHNT and CDR2 YENEEA. Trimming left V 1 base short and J 5 bases short, with 6 bases between. This chain's CDR3 is CASSLGLDNEQFF. CDR3 bases: TGTGCCAGCAGCTTAGGGTTAGACAATGAGCAGTTCTTC.

The rearrangement joins TRBV5-1 to TRBJ2-3, with 14 bases fitting TRBD2. The J segment lost 5 bases and the V segment lost 4 bases, leaving 6 bases of the junction unmatched. Looked up from germline, CDR1 is SGHRS and CDR2 is YFSETQ. The CDR3 consists of 16 residues. This chain's CDR3 is CASSPGLAGAIDTQYF. The CDR3 DNA is TGCGCCAGCAGCCCGGGACTAGCGGGGGCAATAGATACGCAGTATTTT.

This chain links TRBV4-1 with TRBJ2-7; 7 positions match TRBD2. Germline V gene lookup returns CDR1 MGHRA and CDR2 YSYEKL. This CDR3 contains 17 residues. V gave up 4 bases and J gave up 0 bases; unmatched junction bases: 12. CDR3 coding DNA: TGCGCCAGCAGCCGCACCCTAACCCCGGGAGGCTCCTACGAGCAGTACGTC. Translating gives CASSRTLTPGGSYEQYV.

At least ten counts were recorded for this clone. This chain joins TRBV9 and TRBJ2-7, with a tentative D call TRBD2 (5 bases). CDR1 and CDR2 (germline): SGDLS, YYNGEE. The CDR3 spans 16 residues. V lost 0 bases to trimming and J lost 0 bases, with 13 bases between them. The CDR3 protein is CASSVAGGGSSYEQYF. The CDR3 DNA is TGTGCCAGCAGCGTAGCTGGAGGCGGTAGCTCCTACGAGCAGTACTTC.

This clone has just one count. Here the CDR3 DNA reads TGTGCCAGCAGCTTAATGGAGTGGGACTATGGCTACACCTTC. Translation: CASSLMEWDYGYTF. The rearrangement uses TRBV7-8 and TRBJ1-2, with D unresolved. CDR1 is SGHVS and CDR2 is FQNEAQ in the germline V gene. The CDR3 runs 14 residues. V was shortened by 2 bases and J by 3 bases, with 10 bases between the two germline ends.

The chain links TRBV15 to TRBJ1-4, with D hard to call. CDR1 and CDR2 from the germline V gene are LNHNV and YYDKDF (reference sequence). Trimming shortened V by 0 bases and J by 7 bases, and 18 bases separated the two germline ends. The CDR3 sequence is 17 residues long. The CDR3 region is CATSRDPGLAISEKLFF. The CDR3 DNA is TGTGCCACCAGCAGAGATCCAGGACTAGCTATCAGTGAAAAACTGTTTTTT.